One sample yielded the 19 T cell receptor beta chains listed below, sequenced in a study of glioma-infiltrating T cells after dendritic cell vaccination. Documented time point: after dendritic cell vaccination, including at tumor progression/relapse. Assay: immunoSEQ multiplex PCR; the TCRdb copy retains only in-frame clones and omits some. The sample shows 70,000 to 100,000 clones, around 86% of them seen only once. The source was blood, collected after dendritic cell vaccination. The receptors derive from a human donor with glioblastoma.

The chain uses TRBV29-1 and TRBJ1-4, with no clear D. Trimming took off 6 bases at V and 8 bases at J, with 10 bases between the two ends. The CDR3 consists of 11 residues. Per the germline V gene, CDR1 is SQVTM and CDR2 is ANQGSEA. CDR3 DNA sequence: TGCAGCGTCGTTGTTAGCGAAAAACTGTTTTTT. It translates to CSVVVSEKLFF.

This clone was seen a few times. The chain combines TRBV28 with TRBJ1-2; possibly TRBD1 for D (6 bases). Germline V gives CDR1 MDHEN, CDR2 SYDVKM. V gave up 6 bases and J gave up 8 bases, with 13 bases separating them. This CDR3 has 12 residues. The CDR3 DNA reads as TGTGCCAGCAGCACAGGGATGGCGGGCTACACCTTC. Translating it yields CASSTGMAGYTF.

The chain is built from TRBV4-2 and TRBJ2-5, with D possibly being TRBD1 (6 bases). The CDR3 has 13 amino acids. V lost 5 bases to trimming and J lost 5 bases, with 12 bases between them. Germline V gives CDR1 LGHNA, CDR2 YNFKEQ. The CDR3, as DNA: TGTGCCAGCAGCAACCGGGACAAGGAGACCCAGTACTTC. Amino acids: CASSNRDKETQYF.

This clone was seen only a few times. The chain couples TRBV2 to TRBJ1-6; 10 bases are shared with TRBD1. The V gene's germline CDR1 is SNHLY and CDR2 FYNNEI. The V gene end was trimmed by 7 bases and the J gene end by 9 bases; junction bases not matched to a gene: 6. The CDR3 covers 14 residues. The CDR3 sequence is CASIGDRGSSPLHF. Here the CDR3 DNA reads TGTGCCAGCATCGGGGACAGGGGTAGTTCACCCCTCCACTTT.

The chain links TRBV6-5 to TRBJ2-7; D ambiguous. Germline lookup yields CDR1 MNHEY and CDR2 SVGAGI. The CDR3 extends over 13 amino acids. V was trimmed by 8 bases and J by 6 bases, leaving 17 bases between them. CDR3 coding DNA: TGTGCCAGCTCCACTCGAAATCCGGGCGAGCAGTACTTC. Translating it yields CASSTRNPGEQYF.

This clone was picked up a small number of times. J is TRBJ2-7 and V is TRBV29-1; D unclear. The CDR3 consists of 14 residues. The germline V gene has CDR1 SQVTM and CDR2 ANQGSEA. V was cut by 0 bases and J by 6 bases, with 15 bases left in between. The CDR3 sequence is CSVEENGPSGEQYF. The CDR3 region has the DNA TGCAGCGTTGAAGAAAACGGTCCATCCGGCGAGCAGTACTTC.

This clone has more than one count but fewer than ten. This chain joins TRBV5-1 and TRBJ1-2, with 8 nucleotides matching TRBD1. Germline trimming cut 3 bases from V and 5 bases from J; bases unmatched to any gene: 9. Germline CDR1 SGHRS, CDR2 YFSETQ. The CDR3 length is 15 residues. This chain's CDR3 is CASSSKTGVGYGYTF. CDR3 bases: TGCGCCAGCAGCTCCAAGACAGGGGTGGGATATGGCTACACCTTC. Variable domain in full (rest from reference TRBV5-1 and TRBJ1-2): KAGVTQTPRYLIKTRGQQVTLSCSPISGHRSVSWYQQTPGQGLQFLFEYFSETQRNKGNFPGRFSGRQFSNSRSEMNVSTLELGDSALYLCASSSKTGVGYGYTFGSGTRLTVV.

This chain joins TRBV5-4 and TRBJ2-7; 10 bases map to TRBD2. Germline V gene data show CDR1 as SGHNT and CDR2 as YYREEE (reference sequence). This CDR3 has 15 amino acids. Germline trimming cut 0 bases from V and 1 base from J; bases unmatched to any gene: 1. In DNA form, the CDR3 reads TGTGCCAGCAGCTTGGAAGCGGGGGGGTCCTACGAGCAGTACTTC. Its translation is CASSLEAGGSYEQYF. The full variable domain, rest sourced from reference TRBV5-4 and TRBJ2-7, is ETGVTQSPTHLIKTRGQQVTLRCSSQSGHNTVSWYQQALGQGPQFIFQYYREEENGRGNFPPRFSGLQFPNYSSELNVNALELDDSALYLCASSLEAGGSYEQYFGPGTRLTVT.

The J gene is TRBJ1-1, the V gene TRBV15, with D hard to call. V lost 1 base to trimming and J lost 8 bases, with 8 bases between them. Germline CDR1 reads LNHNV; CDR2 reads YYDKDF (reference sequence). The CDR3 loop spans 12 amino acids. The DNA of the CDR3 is TGTGCCACCAGCAGAGTGGGCAAAGAAGCTTTCTTT. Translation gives CATSRVGKEAFF.

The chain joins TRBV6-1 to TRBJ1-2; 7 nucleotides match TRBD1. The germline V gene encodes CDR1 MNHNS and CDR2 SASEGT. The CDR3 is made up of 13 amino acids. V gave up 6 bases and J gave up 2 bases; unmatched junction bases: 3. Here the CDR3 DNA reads TGTGCCAGCAGGCAACAGGGGAACTATGGCTACACCTTC. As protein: CASRQQGNYGYTF.

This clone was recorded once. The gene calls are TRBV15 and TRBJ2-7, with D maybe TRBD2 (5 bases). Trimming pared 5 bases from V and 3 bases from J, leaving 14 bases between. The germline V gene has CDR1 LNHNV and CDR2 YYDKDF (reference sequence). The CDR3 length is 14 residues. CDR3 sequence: CATSGFDGVYEQYF. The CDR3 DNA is TGTGCCACCAGCGGGTTCGACGGGGTCTACGAGCAGTACTTC.

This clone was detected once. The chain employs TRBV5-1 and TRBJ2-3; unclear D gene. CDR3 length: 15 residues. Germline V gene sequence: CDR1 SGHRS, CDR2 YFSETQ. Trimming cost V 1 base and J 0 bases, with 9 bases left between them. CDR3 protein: CASSLSATSTDTQYF. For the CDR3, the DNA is TGCGCCAGCAGCTTGAGTGCGACTAGCACAGATACGCAGTATTTT. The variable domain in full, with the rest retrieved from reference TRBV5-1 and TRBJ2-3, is KAGVTQTPRYLIKTRGQQVTLSCSPISGHRSVSWYQQTPGQGLQFLFEYFSETQRNKGNFPGRFSGRQFSNSRSEMNVSTLELGDSALYLCASSLSATSTDTQYFGPGTRLTVL.

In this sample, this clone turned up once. This CDR3 reads CASSITGTSQETQYF. The CDR3 bases are TGTGCCAGTAGTATTACCGGGACATCCCAAGAGACCCAGTACTTC. This chain uses TRBV19 with TRBJ2-5; a weak D match, TRBD1 (6 bases). Germline loops: CDR1 LNHDA, CDR2 SQIVND (reference sequence). V was clipped by 3 bases and J by 1 base, with 12 bases between them. The CDR3 is 15 residues long.

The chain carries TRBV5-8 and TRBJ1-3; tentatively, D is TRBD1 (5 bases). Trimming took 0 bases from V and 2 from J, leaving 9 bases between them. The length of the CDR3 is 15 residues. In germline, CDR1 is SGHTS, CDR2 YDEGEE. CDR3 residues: CASSLDGAAGNTIYF. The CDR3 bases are TGTGCCAGCAGCTTGGATGGGGCGGCTGGAAACACCATATATTTT.

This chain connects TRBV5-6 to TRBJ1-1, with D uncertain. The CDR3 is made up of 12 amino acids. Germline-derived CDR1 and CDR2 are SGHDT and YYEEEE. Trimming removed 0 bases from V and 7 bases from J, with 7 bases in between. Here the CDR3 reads CASSLGSDEAFF. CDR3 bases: TGTGCCAGCAGCTTGGGGTCAGATGAAGCTTTCTTT.

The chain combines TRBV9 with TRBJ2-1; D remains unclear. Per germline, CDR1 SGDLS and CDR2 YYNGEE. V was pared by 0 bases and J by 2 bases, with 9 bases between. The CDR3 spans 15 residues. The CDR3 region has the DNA TGTGCCAGCAGCGTAGGAGACACCACCTACAATGAGCAGTTCTTC. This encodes CASSVGDTTYNEQFF. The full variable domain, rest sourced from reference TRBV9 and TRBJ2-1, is DSGVTQTPKHLITATGQRVTLRCSPRSGDLSVYWYQQSLDQGLQFLIQYYNGEERAKGNILERFSAQQFPDLHSELNLSSLELGDSALYFCASSVGDTTYNEQFFGPGTRLTVL.

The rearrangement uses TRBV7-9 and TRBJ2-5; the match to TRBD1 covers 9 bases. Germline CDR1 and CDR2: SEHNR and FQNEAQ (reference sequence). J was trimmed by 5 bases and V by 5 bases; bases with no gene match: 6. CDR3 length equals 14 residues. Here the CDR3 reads CASSITGGEETQYF. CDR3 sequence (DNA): TGTGCCAGCAGCATCACAGGGGGCGAGGAGACCCAGTACTTC. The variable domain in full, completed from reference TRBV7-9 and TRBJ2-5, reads DTGVSQNPRHKITKRGQNVTFRCDPISEHNRLYWYRQTLGQGPEFLTYFQNEAQLEKSRLLSDRFSAERPKGSFSTLEIQRTEQGDSAMYLCASSITGGEETQYFGPGTRLLVL.

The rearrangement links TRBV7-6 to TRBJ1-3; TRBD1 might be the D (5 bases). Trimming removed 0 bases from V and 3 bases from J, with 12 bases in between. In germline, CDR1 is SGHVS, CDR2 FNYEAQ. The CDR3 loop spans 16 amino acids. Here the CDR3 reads CASSLAGGRSGNTIYF. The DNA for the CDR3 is TGTGCCAGCAGCTTAGCGGGGGGTCGAAGTGGAAACACCATATATTTT.

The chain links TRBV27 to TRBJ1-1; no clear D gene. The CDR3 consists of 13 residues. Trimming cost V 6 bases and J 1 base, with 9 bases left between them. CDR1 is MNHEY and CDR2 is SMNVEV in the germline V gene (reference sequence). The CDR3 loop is CASREHGNTEAFF. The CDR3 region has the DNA TGTGCCAGCAGGGAGCACGGGAACACTGAAGCTTTCTTT.